One and the same sample provided the 22 T cell receptor beta chains below, sequenced in a study of blood T cell repertoires in COVID-19. Using immunoSEQ multiplex PCR, the repertoire was profiled, and TCRdb retains in-frame clones only, with some absent. The sample has tens of thousands of clones, roughly 80% seen once. The specimen sequenced was peripheral blood. These receptors were collected from a human donor in a cohort sampled during active or convalescent COVID-19.

Here the CDR3 reads CASSQEGSSGRLNEQFF. The CDR3 DNA follows: TGCGCCAGCAGCCAAGAAGGGAGTAGCGGGAGGCTTAATGAGCAGTTCTTC. The rearrangement uses TRBV4-1 and TRBJ2-1; 10 bases match TRBD2. Trimming took 0 bases from V and 7 from J; bases not matched to a gene: 9. The length of the CDR3 is 17 residues. CDR1 is MGHRA and CDR2 is YSYEKL in the germline V gene.

The chain recombines TRBV11-2 with TRBJ1-2, with 9 bases matching TRBD1. The CDR3 is 14 amino acids. CDR1 SGHAT and CDR2 FQNNGV come from the germline V gene. V lost 1 base, J lost 8 bases, and 5 bases stayed unmatched. As DNA, the CDR3 is TGTGCCAGCAGCTTAGTCCGGACAGGGGACGGCTACACCTTC. Encoded protein: CASSLVRTGDGYTF.

This clone has more than one count but fewer than ten. V gene TRBV7-6 combines with J gene TRBJ2-1; a weak D match, TRBD1 (6 bases). CDR3 size: 15 residues. V was trimmed by 6 bases and J by 3 bases, leaving 15 bases between them. Germline V gene data show CDR1 as SGHVS and CDR2 as FNYEAQ. This CDR3 reads CASSTADRYYNEQFF. The CDR3 DNA sequence: TGTGCCAGCAGTACAGCCGACAGGTACTACAATGAGCAGTTCTTC.

V gene TRBV12-3 or TRBV12-4 combines with J gene TRBJ2-7; possibly TRBD2 for D (6 bases). The CDR3 has 13 residues. The V gene lost 1 base and the J gene lost 3 bases, with 7 bases spanning the gap. CDR3 nucleotides: TGTGCCAGCAGTTTAGTGGGGGGCTACGAGCAGTACTTC. This gives the protein CASSLVGGYEQYF.

The gene calls are TRBV9 and TRBJ2-3; 9 bases map to TRBD2. The CDR3 extends over 16 amino acids. Looked up from germline, CDR1 is SGDLS and CDR2 is YYNGEE. V gave up 3 bases and J gave up 5 bases; unmatched junction bases: 10. The CDR3 nucleotides are TGTGCCAGCAGCGCCCTAGCGGGAAAAGAGGGAGATACGCAGTATTTT. This gives the protein CASSALAGKEGDTQYF.

The chain is built from TRBV6-5 and TRBJ1-1; D not resolved. Trimming took off 7 bases at V and 6 bases at J, with 21 bases between the two ends. The germline CDR1 and CDR2 sequences are MNHEY and SVGAGI. The CDR3 is made up of 15 amino acids. The DNA of the CDR3 is TGTGCCAGCACCCGGGCGGCCCTGGGAGGCGCTGAAGCTTTCTTT. It codes for CASTRAALGGAEAFF.

The DNA of the CDR3 is TGTGCCAGTAGTGCAGGGTATAGCAATCAGCCCCAGCATTTT. Residues: CASSAGYSNQPQHF. The chain joins TRBV19 to TRBJ1-5; maybe TRBD1 (5 bases). Germline loops: CDR1 LNHDA, CDR2 SQIVND (reference sequence). The V and J ends lost 5 bases and 0 bases respectively, with 8 bases between them. The CDR3 covers 14 residues.

The gene calls are TRBV14 and TRBJ2-7; D is undetermined. The germline V gene has CDR1 SGHDN and CDR2 FVKESK. V lost 3 bases and J 4 bases, leaving 13 bases between the germline ends. CDR3 length equals 14 residues. CDR3 nucleotides: TGTGCCAGCAGCCAGACCGGGTCCACATACGAGCAGTACTTC. This encodes CASSQTGSTYEQYF.

CDR3: CASSQEWRDSNQPQHF. The CDR3 nucleotides are TGTGCCAGCAGCCAAGAATGGCGGGACAGCAATCAGCCCCAGCATTTT. The chain employs TRBV4-2 and TRBJ1-5; tentative D call: TRBD1 (5 bases). Germline V lookup: CDR1 LGHNA, CDR2 YNFKEQ. V gave up 0 bases and J gave up 1 base, with 10 bases separating them. The length of the CDR3 is 16 residues.

This chain uses TRBV7-2 with TRBJ2-7; 9 bases fit TRBD2. The CDR3 extends over 15 amino acids. The ends lost 1 base at V and 2 bases at J; junction bases unmatched: 3. Per germline, CDR1 SGHTA and CDR2 FQGNSA. The CDR3 DNA is TGTGCCAGCAGCTTAGAGGGCGGGGGGGCCTACGAGCAGTACTTC. As protein: CASSLEGGGAYEQYF.

The CDR3 region has the DNA TGTGCCAGCAGCTTAGTGAGCGCGAGCTCCTACGAGCAGTACTTC. Protein product: CASSLVSASSYEQYF. This chain connects TRBV7-2 to TRBJ2-7; D is uncertain. CDR1 is SGHTA, CDR2 FQGNSA, per germline. V was shortened by 1 base and J by 0 bases, with 10 bases between the two germline ends. This CDR3 is 15 amino acids long.

In its sample, this clone is large. The same CDR3 is also encoded by other DNA sequences in this sample. V is TRBV7-2 and J is TRBJ2-7; 8 nucleotides match TRBD2. The CDR3 is 13 residues long. J was trimmed by 3 bases and V by 3 bases; bases with no gene match: 1. The germline V gene encodes CDR1 SGHTA and CDR2 FQGNSA. CDR3 in amino acids: CASSFGGGYEQYF. The CDR3 region has the DNA TGTGCCAGCAGCTTCGGGGGGGGCTACGAGCAGTACTTC.

This chain joins TRBV6-5 and TRBJ2-7; tentatively, D is TRBD1 (6 bases). CDR1 MNHEY and CDR2 SVGAGI come from the germline V gene. CDR3 length: 13 amino acids. Trimming took off 4 bases at V and 2 bases at J, with 9 bases between the two ends. CDR3 in DNA: TGTGCCAGCAGTTTGGACAGAACCTACGAGCAGTACTTC. Its protein product is CASSLDRTYEQYF.

CDR3 protein: CSVQGMNTEAFF. The DNA of the CDR3 is TGCAGCGTTCAGGGTATGAACACTGAAGCTTTCTTT. The chain joins TRBV29-1 to TRBJ1-1; tentative D call: TRBD1 (5 bases). V dropped 5 bases and J dropped 0 bases, with 7 bases sitting between them. Germline loops: CDR1 SQVTM, CDR2 ANQGSEA. The CDR3 is made up of 12 amino acids. The whole variable domain, filled in from reference TRBV29-1 and TRBJ1-1, reads SAVISQKPSRDICQRGTSLTIQCQVDSQVTMMFWYRQQPGQSLTLIATANQGSEATYESGFVIDKFPISRPNLTFSTLTVSNMSPEDSSIYLCSVQGMNTEAFFGQGTRLTVV.

The CDR3 DNA is TGCAGCGTTGTGGGGAGCGGGGGGAACCAAGAGACCCAGTACTTC. It encodes CSVVGSGGNQETQYF. The chain couples TRBV29-1 to TRBJ2-5; TRBD2 aligns across 9 bases. The germline V gene has CDR1 SQVTM and CDR2 ANQGSEA. This CDR3 region has 15 residues. The V segment lost 4 bases and the J segment 0 bases; nucleotides outside the gene matches: 6.

This sequence joins TRBV4-2 and TRBJ1-2, with TRBD1 as a possible D gene (5 bases). The CDR3 totals 15 residues. V was pared by 1 base and J by 0 bases, with 9 bases between. Germline V gene data show CDR1 as LGHNA and CDR2 as YNFKEQ. CDR3 region: CASSQADSSNYGYTF. The CDR3 DNA reads TGTGCCAGCAGCCAAGCCGACAGTTCTAACTATGGCTACACCTTC.

V gene TRBV3-1 (or the pseudogene TRBV3-2) combines with J gene TRBJ2-3; D possibly corresponds to TRBD2 (5 bases). CDR3 length: 13 amino acids. V lost 3 bases, J lost 6 bases, and 10 bases lay in between. Germline V gene sequence: CDR1 LGHDT, CDR2 YNNKEL (reference sequence). This CDR3 reads CASSQGSSDTQYF. The DNA of the CDR3 is TGTGCCAGCAGCCAGGGGAGTTCCGATACGCAGTATTTT.

This sequence joins TRBV25-1 and TRBJ1-2; D is uncertain. This CDR3 is 13 amino acids long. Trimming took 10 bases from V and 3 from J, leaving 15 bases between them. CDR1 is MGHDK and CDR2 is SYGVNS in the germline V gene. The CDR3 protein is CATSPDGDYGYTF. CDR3 nucleotides: TGTGCCACGAGCCCCGACGGAGACTATGGCTACACCTTC.

The gene calls are TRBV3-1 (or the pseudogene TRBV3-2) and TRBJ2-7, with 12 bases identical to TRBD1. Germline V gene sequence: CDR1 LGHDT, CDR2 YNNKEL (reference sequence). J gave up 2 bases and V 4 bases, and 9 bases lay outside the gene matches. This CDR3 is 17 amino acids long. CDR3 sequence reads: CASSRQGQGALAYEQYF. DNA of the CDR3: TGTGCCAGCAGCCGCCAGGGACAGGGGGCTCTAGCCTACGAGCAGTACTTC.

The chain employs TRBV3-1 (or the pseudogene TRBV3-2) and TRBJ2-7; weak D call: TRBD2 (6 bases). CDR1 LGHDT and CDR2 YNNKEL come from the germline V gene (reference sequence). V gave up 3 bases and J gave up 0 bases, with 12 bases separating them. CDR3 length: 15 residues. CDR3 amino acids: CASSQAPGGSYEQYF. CDR3 coding DNA: TGTGCCAGCAGCCAGGCCCCCGGGGGCTCCTACGAGCAGTACTTC.

The chain couples TRBV7-8 to TRBJ2-3; 7 bases line up with TRBD1. CDR3 length: 15 amino acids. The germline gives CDR1 SGHVS, CDR2 FQNEAQ. V lost 4 bases to trimming and J lost 3 bases; unmatched junction nucleotides: 7. As DNA, the CDR3 is TGTGCCAGCAGCTCAACAGGGGCTTTTACAGATACGCAGTATTTT. The encoded protein is CASSSTGAFTDTQYF.

The CDR3 region is CSAVVNYGYTF. In DNA, the CDR3 is TGCAGTGCTGTCGTAAACTATGGCTACACCTTC. This chain uses TRBV20-1 with TRBJ1-2; D remains ambiguous. The V gene lost 5 bases and the J gene lost 2 bases, with 6 bases spanning the gap. The CDR3 totals 11 residues. Germline V gene sequence: CDR1 DFQATT, CDR2 SNEGSKA (reference sequence).